This record looks at one TCR beta chain sequence and its context. The CDR3 sequence is 13 residues long. Germline V gene sequence: CDR1 MNHEY, CDR2 SVGAGI. V dropped 4 bases and J dropped 5 bases, with 9 bases sitting between them. This entry comes from a study of technical replicates of blood from several donors. TCRdb's copy holds only in-frame clones and misses some; the assay was immunoSEQ multiplex PCR. The repertoire holds around 83,000 clones, with around 94% as singletons. The J gene is TRBJ2-1, the V gene TRBV6-5; a possible D gene is TRBD2 (6 bases). The specimen sequenced was T cells isolated from PBMCs. This sequence originates from a human donor in good health. The CDR3 protein is CASSSGRDNEQFF. The CDR3 DNA is TGTGCCAGCAGTTCCGGGAGAGACAATGAGCAGTTCTTC.